Each of the 10 T cell receptor beta chains below was sequenced from the same sample in a study of T cells after posttransplantation cyclophosphamide. TCRdb's copy holds only in-frame clones and misses some; the assay was immunoSEQ multiplex PCR. Found here are some 52,000 clones, about 86% of them singletons; the top ten hold approximately 2.8%. The sample consisted of PBMCs. These receptors all come from a man in his thirties or forties with a blood cancer, CMV-positive, and with a related stem cell donor.

J is TRBJ2-7 and V is TRBV28; tentative D call: TRBD2 (5 bases). In germline, CDR1 is MDHEN, CDR2 SYDVKM. The CDR3 loop spans 14 amino acids. Trimming took off 4 bases at V and 2 bases at J, with 12 bases between the two ends. This CDR3 is CASSSRDLTYEQYF. The CDR3 bases are TGTGCCAGCAGTTCTCGGGATCTAACCTACGAGCAGTACTTC.

V gene TRBV13 combines with J gene TRBJ2-3; perhaps TRBD1 as D (6 bases). CDR3 length equals 16 residues. V was cut by 5 bases and J by 0 bases, with 15 bases left in between. Germline-derived CDR1 and CDR2 are PRHDT and FYEKMQ (reference sequence). This chain's CDR3 is CASSNYREYSTDTQYF. CDR3 sequence (DNA): TGTGCCAGCAGCAATTACAGGGAGTATAGCACAGATACGCAGTATTTT.

This chain uses TRBV19 with TRBJ2-7; 8 bases fit TRBD1. The CDR3 totals 18 residues. The germline CDR1 and CDR2 sequences are LNHDA and SQIVND (reference sequence). The junction had 14 bases not matched to a gene; V was cut back by 0 bases and J by 4 bases. Written as DNA, the CDR3 is TGTGCCAGTAGTATAGATCGGGTCACTGGACAGGGTCTGTACGAGCAGTACTTC. Amino acid sequence: CASSIDRVTGQGLYEQYF.

This clone was counted a single time. The chain uses TRBV12-5 and TRBJ2-7; tentatively, D is TRBD1 (5 bases). Per germline, CDR1 LGHNT and CDR2 FRNRAP. Trimming removed 1 base at V and 2 bases at J, with 9 bases between. This CDR3 has 14 amino acids. The CDR3 reads CASGLGTHTYEQYF. Written as DNA, the CDR3 is TGTGCTAGTGGTTTGGGGACACACACCTACGAGCAGTACTTC.

This chain connects TRBV7-3 to TRBJ2-7, with D possibly TRBD2 on 5 matching bases. The CDR3 consists of 13 residues. Trimming removed 1 base at V and 11 bases at J, with 15 bases between. Germline loops: CDR1 SGHTA, CDR2 FQGTGA. The CDR3 region has the DNA TGTGCCAGCAGCTTAAACGGCCCCGGGGAGAAGTACTTC. Translation: CASSLNGPGEKYF.

This clone was recorded a few times. This chain links TRBV7-2 with TRBJ1-1, with D perhaps TRBD1 (6 bases). V was pared by 4 bases and J by 5 bases, with 14 bases between. The CDR3 totals 14 residues. Germline V CDR1 and CDR2: SGHTA, FQGNSA. This CDR3 is CASSYTQGWTEAFF. The CDR3 DNA follows: TGTGCCAGCAGCTATACTCAGGGGTGGACTGAAGCTTTCTTT.

Regarding this clone: Other DNA sequences in this sample translate to the same CDR3. The chain employs TRBV4-2 and TRBJ2-7, with TRBD2 matching 7 bases. Germline values: CDR1 LGHNA, CDR2 YNFKEQ. The length of the CDR3 is 15 residues. The trim removed 0 bases at V and 4 bases at J, leaving 6 bases unmatched. The CDR3 DNA reads as TGTGCCAGCAGCCAAGATAGGGGCGGGAGTTACGAGCAGTACTTC. Translation gives CASSQDRGGSYEQYF.

V and J are TRBV10-3 and TRBJ2-1; possibly TRBD2 for D (6 bases). The CDR3 is 16 residues long. Deletions cut 0 bases from V and 3 bases from J, with 12 bases between. Germline loops: CDR1 ENHRY, CDR2 SYGVKD. CDR3 coding DNA: TGTGCCATCAGTGAGTCCACGGGAGCGAGCTACAATGAGCAGTTCTTC. Its protein is CAISESTGASYNEQFF.

The CDR3: CASSIGLAGYNEQFF. The CDR3 DNA reads TGTGCCAGTAGTATAGGACTAGCGGGATACAATGAGCAGTTCTTC. The rearrangement joins TRBV19 to TRBJ2-1; 11 positions match TRBD2. The CDR3 spans 15 residues. V lost 1 base and J lost 4; bases outside the gene matches: 0. CDR1 and CDR2 from the germline V gene are LNHDA and SQIVND (reference sequence). Together with reference TRBV19 and TRBJ2-1, the CDR3 gives the full variable domain: DGGITQSPKYLFRKEGQNVTLSCEQNLNHDAMYWYRQDPGQGLRLIYYSQIVNDFQKGDIAEGYSVSREKKESFPLTVTSAQKNPTAFYLCASSIGLAGYNEQFFGPGTRLTVL.

This rearrangement joins TRBV5-4 to TRBJ2-7, with 7 bases matching TRBD2. In germline, CDR1 is SGHNT, CDR2 YYREEE (reference sequence). This CDR3 comprises 16 residues. With V trimmed by 5 bases and J by 0 bases, 11 bases remained unmatched. Here the CDR3 reads CASRYGGSDSSYEQYF. CDR3 sequence (DNA): TGTGCCAGCAGATACGGGGGGTCAGATAGCTCCTACGAGCAGTACTTC.